The T cell receptor beta chain under discussion was sequenced for a study of blood T cell repertoires in COVID-19. As for the study in general: Donors in the United States, Italy and Spain gave samples during acute or convalescent COVID-19. From T cells, B-cell-depleted T cells, or PBMCs came the material, which was cDNA or gDNA.

Germline V gene sequence: CDR1 MNHNS, CDR2 SASEGT. The CDR3 has 14 amino acids. Trimming took 3 bases from V and 3 from J, leaving 10 bases between them. Authors' data handling: By means of reference gene primer amplification, nucleated cell counts were estimated. Libraries were prepared by immunoSEQ multiplex PCR; TCRdb keeps only in-frame clonotypes and omits some of them. V and J calls and clone size come straight from that table; D and trimming were deduced from the DNA. The sample has about 98,000 clones; around 80% are singletons. This chain joins TRBV6-1 and TRBJ2-3; tentatively, D is TRBD2 (6 bases). The sample taken for sequencing was peripheral blood. This clonotype was obtained from a man older than 75 with acute or convalescent COVID-19. The CDR3 here is CASSEGLATDTQYF. The CDR3 DNA is TGTGCCAGCAGTGAGGGACTGGCGACAGATACGCAGTATTTT.